This entry concerns a single T cell receptor beta chain. Its antigen is currently unknown. In germline, CDR1 is SGHVS, CDR2 FQNEAQ. With 2 bases removed from V and 0 bases from J, the gap between germline ends came to 14 bases. The CDR3 contains 18 residues. Profiled with immunoSEQ multiplex PCR; TCRdb holds only in-frame clones, not every one. The sample includes fewer than 130,000 clones, 87% seen only once; the top ten take about 2.5%. The sample comes from a study of T cell responses to AZD1222 COVID-19 vaccine. Notes on the study in general: Scientists sampled the repertoires only once the peak T cell response had passed. Recipients of two AZD1222 doses showed rising Spike-specific TCR breadth and depth. Females made up more of the donors, who were largely white British, and clonal diversity may have come out too low. The number of AZD1222 recipients seropositive at baseline was only five or six.

The material was peripheral blood, obtained 28 days after the second AZD1222 dose. This chain uses TRBV7-8 with TRBJ1-6, with TRBD1 as a possible D gene (6 bases). The sequence was collected from an adult who received the AZD1222 COVID-19 vaccine. CDR3 sequence (DNA): TGTGCCAGCAGCTTACTTTCAGGGGCGAGCTCCTATAATTCACCCCTCCACTTT. This gives the protein CASSLLSGASSYNSPLHF.